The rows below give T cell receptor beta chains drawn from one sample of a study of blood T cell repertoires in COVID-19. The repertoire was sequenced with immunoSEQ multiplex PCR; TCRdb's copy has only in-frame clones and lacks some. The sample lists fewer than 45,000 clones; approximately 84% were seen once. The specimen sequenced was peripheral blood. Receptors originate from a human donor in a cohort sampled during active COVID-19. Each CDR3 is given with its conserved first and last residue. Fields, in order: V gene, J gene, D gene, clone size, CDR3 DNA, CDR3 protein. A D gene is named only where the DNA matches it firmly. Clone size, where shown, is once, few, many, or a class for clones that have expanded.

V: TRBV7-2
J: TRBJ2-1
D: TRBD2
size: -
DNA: TGTGCCAGCAGCTTATTTTGGGCTAGCGGGGGGGCCGGGAATGAGCAGTTCTTC
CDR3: CASSLFWASGGAGNEQFF

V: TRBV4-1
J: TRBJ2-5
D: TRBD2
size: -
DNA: TGCGCCAGCAGCCAATGGCTAGCGGGGGGCCCTGGGGGTGAGACCCAGTACTTC
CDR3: CASSQWLAGGPGGETQYF

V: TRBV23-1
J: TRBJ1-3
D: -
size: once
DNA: TGCGCCAGCGGTGATTCGGAGGGGTGTGCTGGAAACACCATATATTTT
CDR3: CASGDSEGCAGNTIYF

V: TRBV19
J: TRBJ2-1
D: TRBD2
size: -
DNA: TGTGCCAGTAGTGCCGCCGGGACTAGCGGGGTAGATGAGCAGTTCTTC
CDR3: CASSAAGTSGVDEQFF

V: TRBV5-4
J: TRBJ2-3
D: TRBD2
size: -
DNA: TGTGCCAGCACCTCGGGCGGGGGTCCCACAGATACGCAGTATTTT
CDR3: CASTSGGGPTDTQYF

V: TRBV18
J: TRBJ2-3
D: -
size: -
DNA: TGTGCCAGCTCACCCCTTGGGAGGGGGAACACAGATACGCAGTATTTT
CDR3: CASSPLGRGNTDTQYF

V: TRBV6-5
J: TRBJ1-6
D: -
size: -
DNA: TGTGCCACCTCCGGGACACCTTATAATTCACCCCTCCACTTT
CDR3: CATSGTPYNSPLHF

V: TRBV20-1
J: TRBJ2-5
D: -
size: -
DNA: TGCAGTGCTAGTTCGTTTTTGAACAGCCAAGAGACCCAGTACTTC
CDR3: CSASSFLNSQETQYF

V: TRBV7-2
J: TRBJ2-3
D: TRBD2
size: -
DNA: TGTGCCAGCAGCTTAGCCCCGCTAGCGGGGGGGGCAGATACGCAGTATTTT
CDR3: CASSLAPLAGGADTQYF

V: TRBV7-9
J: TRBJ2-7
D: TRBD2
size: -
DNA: TGTGCCAGCAGCTCCGGGACTAGCGGGAGCTACGAGCAGTACTTC
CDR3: CASSSGTSGSYEQYF

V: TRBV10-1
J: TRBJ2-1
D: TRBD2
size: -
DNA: TGCGCCAGCAGTGAGGGACTAGCGGGGTTCAATGAGCAGTTCTTC
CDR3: CASSEGLAGFNEQFF

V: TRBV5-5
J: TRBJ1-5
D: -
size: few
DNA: TGTGCCAGCAGCCCAATGAGCAATCAGCCCCAGCATTTT
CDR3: CASSPMSNQPQHF

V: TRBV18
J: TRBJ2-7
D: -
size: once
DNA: TGTGCCAGCTCACCTGGTGGTCGGGGTACTGCCTACGAGCAGTACTTC
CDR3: CASSPGGRGTAYEQYF

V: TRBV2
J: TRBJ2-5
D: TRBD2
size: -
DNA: TGTGCCAGCAGGCGCCCCAGCGGGGGGAAAGAGACCCAGTACTTC
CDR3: CASRRPSGGKETQYF

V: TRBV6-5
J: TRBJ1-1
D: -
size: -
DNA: TGTGCCAGCAGTTCAGGTTCGAGTGAAGCTTTCTTT
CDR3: CASSSGSSEAFF

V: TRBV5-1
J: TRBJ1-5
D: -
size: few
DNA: TGCGCCAGCAGCTTGACCGGGACACCGAATCAGCCCCAGCATTTT
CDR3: CASSLTGTPNQPQHF

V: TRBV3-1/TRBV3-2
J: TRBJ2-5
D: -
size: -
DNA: TGTGCCAGCAGCCTTGGACCCTCCAGGGCCCAGTACTTC
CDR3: CASSLGPSRAQYF

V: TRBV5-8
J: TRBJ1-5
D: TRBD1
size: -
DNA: TGTGCCAGCAGCTTGGACTTGACAGGGCTCAATCAGCCCCAGCATTTT
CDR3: CASSLDLTGLNQPQHF

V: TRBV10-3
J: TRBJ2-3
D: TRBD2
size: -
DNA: TGTGCCACAAGCCCCGGACTAGCGGGGGGGCGGGGGAAGTCAGATACGCAGTATTTT
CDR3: CATSPGLAGGRGKSDTQYF

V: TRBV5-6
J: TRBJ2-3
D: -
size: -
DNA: TGTGCCAGCAGCTTGGGACTAATCAGCGATACGCAGTATTTT
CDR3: CASSLGLISDTQYF

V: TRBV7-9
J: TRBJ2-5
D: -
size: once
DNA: TGTGCCAGCAGCTTACCGCAGTCAGAGACCCAGTACTTC
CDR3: CASSLPQSETQYF

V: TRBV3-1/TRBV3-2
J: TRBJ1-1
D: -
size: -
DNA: TGTGCCAGCAGCCCCGGACGGGAGAACACTGAAGCTTTCTTT
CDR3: CASSPGRENTEAFF

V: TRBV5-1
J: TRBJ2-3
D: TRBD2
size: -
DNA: TGCGCCAGCAGCATAGGACTAGCGTCTAGCACAGATACGCAGTATTTT
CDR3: CASSIGLASSTDTQYF

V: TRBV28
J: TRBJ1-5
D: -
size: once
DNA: TGTGCCAGCAGTTTATCCGGGGTTAGCAATCAGCCCCAGCATTTT
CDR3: CASSLSGVSNQPQHF

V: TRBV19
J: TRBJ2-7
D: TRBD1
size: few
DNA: TGTGCCAGTTCGACAGGGAGCTACGAGCAGTACTTC
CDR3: CASSTGSYEQYF

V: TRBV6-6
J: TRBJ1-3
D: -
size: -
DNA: TGTGCCAGCAGTTACCTACAGGGAAACACCATATATTTT
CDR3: CASSYLQGNTIYF

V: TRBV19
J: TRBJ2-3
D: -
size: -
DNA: TGTGCCAGCGGAGGGGACGGACGTCCGGATACGCAGTATTTT
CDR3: CASGGDGRPDTQYF

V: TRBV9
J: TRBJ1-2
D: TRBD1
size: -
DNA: TGTGCCAGCAGCGTAGCGGACAGGGGGCCGGATGGCTACACCTTC
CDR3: CASSVADRGPDGYTF

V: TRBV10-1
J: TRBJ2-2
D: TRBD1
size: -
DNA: TGCGCCAGCAGTGCGGGACAGGGGGCCGGGGAGCTGTTTTTT
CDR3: CASSAGQGAGELFF

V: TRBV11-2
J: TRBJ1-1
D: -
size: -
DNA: TGTGCCAGCAGCCCAGGGGCCCAGAACACTGAAGCTTTCTTT
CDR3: CASSPGAQNTEAFF

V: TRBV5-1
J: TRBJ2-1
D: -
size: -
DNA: TGCGCCAGCAGTTTCAGGGGGGTCCCGAACTCAGCCCATGAGCAGTTCTTC
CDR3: CASSFRGVPNSAHEQFF

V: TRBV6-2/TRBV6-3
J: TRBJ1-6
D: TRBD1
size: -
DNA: TGTGCCAGCAGTTGGACAGGTTTTCAAAATTCACCCCTCCACTTT
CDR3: CASSWTGFQNSPLHF

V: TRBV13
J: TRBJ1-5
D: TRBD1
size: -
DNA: TGTGCCAGCAGCCCAGCGACAGGGCTGATTAATAGCAATCAGCCCCAGCATTTT
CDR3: CASSPATGLINSNQPQHF

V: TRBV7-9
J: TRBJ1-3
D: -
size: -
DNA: TGTGCCAGCAGCCCGAACAGGGCTGGAAACACCATATATTTT
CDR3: CASSPNRAGNTIYF

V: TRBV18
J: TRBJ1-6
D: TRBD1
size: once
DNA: TGTGCCAGCTCGGGACAGGGGGCGATCCCAACTAATTCACCCCTCCACTTT
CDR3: CASSGQGAIPTNSPLHF

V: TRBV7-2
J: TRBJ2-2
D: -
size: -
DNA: TGTGCCAGCAGCTTTAAAAACACCGGGGAGCTGTTTTTT
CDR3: CASSFKNTGELFF

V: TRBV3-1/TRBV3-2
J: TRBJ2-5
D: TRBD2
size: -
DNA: TGTGCCAGCAGCCTCTTACTAGCGGGGGTACAAGAGACCCAGTACTTC
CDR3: CASSLLLAGVQETQYF

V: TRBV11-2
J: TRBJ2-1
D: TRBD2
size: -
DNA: TGTGCCAGCAGCTTAGGCCTAGCGGGGCGTCTTTACAATGAGCAGTTCTTC
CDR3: CASSLGLAGRLYNEQFF

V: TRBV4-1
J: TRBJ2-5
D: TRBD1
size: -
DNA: TGCGCCAGCAGCCAAGATCCCAGGGGGCAAGAGACCCAGTACTTC
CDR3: CASSQDPRGQETQYF

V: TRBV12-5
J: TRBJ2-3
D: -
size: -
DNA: TGTGCTAGTGGCACCGCCGCGGAGCGGGATACGCAGTATTTT
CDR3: CASGTAAERDTQYF

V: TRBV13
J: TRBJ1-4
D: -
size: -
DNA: TGTGCCAGCAGCCTCCGTACCGGGGAAGGTGAAAAACTGTTTTTT
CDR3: CASSLRTGEGEKLFF

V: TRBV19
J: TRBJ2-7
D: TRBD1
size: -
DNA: TGTGCCAGTAGTATGGCCGGGACAGGTGCCTACGAGCAGTACTTC
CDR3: CASSMAGTGAYEQYF

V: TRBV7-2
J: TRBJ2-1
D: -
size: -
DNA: TGTGCCAGCAGCTTAGTGTCTACGAGCTCCTACAATGAGCAGTTCTTC
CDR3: CASSLVSTSSYNEQFF

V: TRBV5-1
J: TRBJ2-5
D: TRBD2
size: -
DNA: TGCGCCAGCAGCTTTACTAGCGGGGGGACTCAAGAGACCCAGTACTTC
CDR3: CASSFTSGGTQETQYF

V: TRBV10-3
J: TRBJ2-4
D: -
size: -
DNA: TGTGCCATCAGTGAGGACAGCCTAGCCAAAAACATTCAGTACTTC
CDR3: CAISEDSLAKNIQYF

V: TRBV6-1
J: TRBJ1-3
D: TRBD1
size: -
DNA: TGTGCCAGCAGTGCTACAGGGGCAAGCTCTGGAAACACCATATATTTT
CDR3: CASSATGASSGNTIYF

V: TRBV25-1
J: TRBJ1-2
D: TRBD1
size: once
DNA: TGTGCCAGCAGTGAGCGGACAGGGGGTGGCTACACCTTC
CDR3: CASSERTGGGYTF

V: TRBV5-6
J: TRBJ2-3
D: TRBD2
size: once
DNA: TGTGCCAGCAGCTTGCTGCCCACTAGCGGGGCCCAACGGGGGGATTTT
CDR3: CASSLLPTSGAQRGDF

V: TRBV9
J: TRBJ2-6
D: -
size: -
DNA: TGTGCCAGCAGCGTAGTGGGCCGCTCTGGGGCCAACGTCCTGACTTTC
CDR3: CASSVVGRSGANVLTF

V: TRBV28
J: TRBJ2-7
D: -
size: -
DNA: TGTGCCAGCACCCGCTCGGGGGGACACTACGAGCAGTACTTC
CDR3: CASTRSGGHYEQYF

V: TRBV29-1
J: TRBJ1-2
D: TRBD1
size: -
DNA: TGCAGCGTTGTAGAGGACGGGGACAGGGGGCTCGGCTACACCTTC
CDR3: CSVVEDGDRGLGYTF